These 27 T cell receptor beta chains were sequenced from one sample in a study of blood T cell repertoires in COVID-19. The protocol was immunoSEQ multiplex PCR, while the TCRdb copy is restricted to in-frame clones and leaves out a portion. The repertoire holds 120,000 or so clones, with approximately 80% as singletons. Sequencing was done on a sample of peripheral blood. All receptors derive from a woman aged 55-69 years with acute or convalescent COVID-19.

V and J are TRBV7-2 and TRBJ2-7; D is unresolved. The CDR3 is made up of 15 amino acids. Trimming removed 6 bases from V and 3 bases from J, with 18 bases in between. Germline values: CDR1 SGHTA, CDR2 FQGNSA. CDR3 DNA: TGTGCCAGCAGTTTTAGCAGTGGTGGTCTCTACGAGCAGTACTTC. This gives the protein CASSFSSGGLYEQYF.

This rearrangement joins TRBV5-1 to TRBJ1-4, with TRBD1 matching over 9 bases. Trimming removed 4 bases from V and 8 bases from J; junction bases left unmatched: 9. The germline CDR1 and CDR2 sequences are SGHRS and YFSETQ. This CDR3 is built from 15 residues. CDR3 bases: TGCGCCAGCAGCAGAACAGGGGGCAGAGGGGAAAAACTGTTTTTT. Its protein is CASSRTGGRGEKLFF. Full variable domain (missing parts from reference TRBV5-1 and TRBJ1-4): KAGVTQTPRYLIKTRGQQVTLSCSPISGHRSVSWYQQTPGQGLQFLFEYFSETQRNKGNFPGRFSGRQFSNSRSEMNVSTLELGDSALYLCASSRTGGRGEKLFFGSGTQLSVL.

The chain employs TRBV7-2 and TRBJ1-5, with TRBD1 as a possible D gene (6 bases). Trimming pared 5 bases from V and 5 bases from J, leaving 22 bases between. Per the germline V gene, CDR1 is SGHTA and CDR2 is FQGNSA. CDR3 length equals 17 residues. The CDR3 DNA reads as TGTGCCAGCAGCCCAGGACAGTTCAGGGGAAGGGATCAGCCCCAGCATTTT. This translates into CASSPGQFRGRDQPQHF.

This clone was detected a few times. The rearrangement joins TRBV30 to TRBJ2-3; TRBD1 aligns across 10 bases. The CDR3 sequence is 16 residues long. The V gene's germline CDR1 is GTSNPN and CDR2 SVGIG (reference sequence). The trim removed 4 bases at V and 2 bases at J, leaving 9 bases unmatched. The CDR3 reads CAWTPLGQGNTDTQYF. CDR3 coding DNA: TGTGCCTGGACGCCCTTGGGACAGGGGAACACAGATACGCAGTATTTT.

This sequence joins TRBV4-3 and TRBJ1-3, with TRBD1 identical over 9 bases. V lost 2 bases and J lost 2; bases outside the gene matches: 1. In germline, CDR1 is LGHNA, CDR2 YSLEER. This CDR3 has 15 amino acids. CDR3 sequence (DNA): TGCGCCAGCAGCCAAAGACAGGGGGCTGGAAACACCATATATTTT. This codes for CASSQRQGAGNTIYF.

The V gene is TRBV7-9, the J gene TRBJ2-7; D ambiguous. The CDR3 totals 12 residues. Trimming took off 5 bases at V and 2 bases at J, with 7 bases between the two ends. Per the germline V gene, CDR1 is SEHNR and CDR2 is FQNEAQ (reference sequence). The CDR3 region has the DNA TGTGCCAGCAGCCCGAGCGCCTACGAGCAGTACTTC. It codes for CASSPSAYEQYF.

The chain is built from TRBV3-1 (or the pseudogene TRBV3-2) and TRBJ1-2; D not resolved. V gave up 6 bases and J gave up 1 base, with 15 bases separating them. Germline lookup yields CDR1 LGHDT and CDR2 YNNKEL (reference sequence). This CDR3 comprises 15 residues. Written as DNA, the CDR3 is TGTGCCAGCAGTCTCAACCCTACCTATAACTATGGCTACACCTTC. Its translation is CASSLNPTYNYGYTF.

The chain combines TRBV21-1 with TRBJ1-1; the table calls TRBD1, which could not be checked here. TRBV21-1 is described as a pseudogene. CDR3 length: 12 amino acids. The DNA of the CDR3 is TGTGCCAGGATAACAGGGGGCACTGAAGCTTTCTTT. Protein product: CARITGGTEAFF.

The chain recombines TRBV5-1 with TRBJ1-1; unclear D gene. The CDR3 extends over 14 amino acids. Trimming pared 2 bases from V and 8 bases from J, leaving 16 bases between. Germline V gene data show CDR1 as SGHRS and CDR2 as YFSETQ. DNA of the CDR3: TGCGCCAGCAGCTTCCAGGCAGCCGCGGGGGAAGCTTTCTTT. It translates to CASSFQAAAGEAFF. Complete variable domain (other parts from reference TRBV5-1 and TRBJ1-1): KAGVTQTPRYLIKTRGQQVTLSCSPISGHRSVSWYQQTPGQGLQFLFEYFSETQRNKGNFPGRFSGRQFSNSRSEMNVSTLELGDSALYLCASSFQAAAGEAFFGQGTRLTVV.

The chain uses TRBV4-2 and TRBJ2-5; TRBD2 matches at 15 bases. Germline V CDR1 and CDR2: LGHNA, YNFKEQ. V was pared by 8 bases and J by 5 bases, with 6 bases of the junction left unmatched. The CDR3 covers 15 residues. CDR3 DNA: TGTGCCAGCCGGACTAGCGGGGGGGCGGAGGAGACCCAGTACTTC. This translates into CASRTSGGAEETQYF.

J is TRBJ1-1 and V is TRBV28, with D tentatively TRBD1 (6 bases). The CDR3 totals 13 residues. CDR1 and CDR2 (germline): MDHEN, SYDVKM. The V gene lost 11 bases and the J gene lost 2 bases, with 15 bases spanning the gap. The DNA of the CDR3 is TGTGCCTCCGAGACAGGACAAAACACTGAAGCTTTCTTT. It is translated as CASETGQNTEAFF. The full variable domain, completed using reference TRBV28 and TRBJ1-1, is DVKVTQSSRYLVKRTGEKVFLECVQDMDHENMFWYRQDPGLGLRLIYFSYDVKMKEKGDIPEGYSVSREKKERFSLILESASTNQTSMYLCASETGQNTEAFFGQGTRLTVV.

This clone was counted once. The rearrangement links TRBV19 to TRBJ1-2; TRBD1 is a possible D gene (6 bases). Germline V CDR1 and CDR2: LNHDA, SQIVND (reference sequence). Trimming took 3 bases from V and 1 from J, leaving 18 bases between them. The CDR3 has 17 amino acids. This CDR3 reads CASSIGQRTRGNYGYTF. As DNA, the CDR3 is TGTGCCAGTAGTATTGGACAGCGTACCCGAGGTAACTATGGCTACACCTTC.

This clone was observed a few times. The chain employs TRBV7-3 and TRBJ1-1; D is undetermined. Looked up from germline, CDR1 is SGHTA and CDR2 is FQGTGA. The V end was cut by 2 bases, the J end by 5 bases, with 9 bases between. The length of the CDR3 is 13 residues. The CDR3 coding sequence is TGTGCCAGCAGCTTATATCCGGGGACTGAAGCTTTCTTT. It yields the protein CASSLYPGTEAFF.

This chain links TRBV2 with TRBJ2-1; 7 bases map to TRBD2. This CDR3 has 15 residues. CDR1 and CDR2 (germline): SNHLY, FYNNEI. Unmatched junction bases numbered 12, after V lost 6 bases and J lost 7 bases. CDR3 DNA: TGTGCCAGCAGGAGACTAGCAGGCCGGGAAAATGAGCAGTTCTTC. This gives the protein CASRRLAGRENEQFF.

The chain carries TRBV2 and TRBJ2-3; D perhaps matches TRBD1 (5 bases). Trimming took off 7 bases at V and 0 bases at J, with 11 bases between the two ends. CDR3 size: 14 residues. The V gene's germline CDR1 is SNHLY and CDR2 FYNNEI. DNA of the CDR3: TGTGCCAGCACGAGACAGAAGAGCACAGATACGCAGTATTTT. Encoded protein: CASTRQKSTDTQYF.

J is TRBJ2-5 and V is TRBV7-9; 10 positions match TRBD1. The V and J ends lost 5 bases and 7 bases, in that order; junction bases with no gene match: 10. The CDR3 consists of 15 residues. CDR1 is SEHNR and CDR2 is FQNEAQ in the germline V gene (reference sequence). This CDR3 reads CASSPAGTGERTQYF. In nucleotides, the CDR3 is TGTGCCAGCAGCCCCGCCGGGACAGGGGAACGGACCCAGTACTTC. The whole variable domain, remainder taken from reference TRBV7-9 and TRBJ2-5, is DTGVSQNPRHKITKRGQNVTFRCDPISEHNRLYWYRQTLGQGPEFLTYFQNEAQLEKSRLLSDRFSAERPKGSFSTLEIQRTEQGDSAMYLCASSPAGTGERTQYFGPGTRLLVL.

CDR3 DNA: TGCGCCAGCAGCTTGAGGGGGAACACTGAAGCTTTCTTT. Translating gives CASSLRGNTEAFF. The genes are TRBV5-1 and TRBJ1-1, with TRBD1 as a possible D gene (5 bases). This CDR3 has 13 amino acids. Germline V gene lookup returns CDR1 SGHRS and CDR2 YFSETQ. Trimming removed 1 base at V and 1 base at J, with 5 bases between.

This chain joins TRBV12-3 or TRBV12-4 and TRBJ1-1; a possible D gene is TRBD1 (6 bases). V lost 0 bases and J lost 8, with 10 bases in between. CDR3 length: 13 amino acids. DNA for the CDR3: TGTGCCAGCAGTTTAGCGCTAAGGGGGGAAGCTTTCTTT. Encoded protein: CASSLALRGEAFF.

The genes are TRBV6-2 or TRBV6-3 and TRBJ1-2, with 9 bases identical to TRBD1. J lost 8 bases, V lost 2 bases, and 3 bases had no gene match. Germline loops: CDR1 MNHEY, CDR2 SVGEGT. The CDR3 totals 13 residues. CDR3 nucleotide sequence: TGTGCCAGCAGTTACCGGACAGGGGACGGCTACACCTTC. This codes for CASSYRTGDGYTF.

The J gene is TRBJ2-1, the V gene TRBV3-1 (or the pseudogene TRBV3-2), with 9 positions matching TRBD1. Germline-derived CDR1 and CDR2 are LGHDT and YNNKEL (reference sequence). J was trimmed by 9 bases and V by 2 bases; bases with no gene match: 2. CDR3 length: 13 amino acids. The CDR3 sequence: CASSQTTGGEQFF. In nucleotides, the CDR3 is TGTGCCAGCAGCCAAACGACAGGGGGTGAGCAGTTCTTC.

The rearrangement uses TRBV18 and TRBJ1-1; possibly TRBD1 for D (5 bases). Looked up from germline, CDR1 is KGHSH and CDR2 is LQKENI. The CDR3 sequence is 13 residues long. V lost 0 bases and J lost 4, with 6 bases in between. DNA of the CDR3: TGTGCCAGCTCACCACCCGGGGGCACTGAAGCTTTCTTT. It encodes CASSPPGGTEAFF.

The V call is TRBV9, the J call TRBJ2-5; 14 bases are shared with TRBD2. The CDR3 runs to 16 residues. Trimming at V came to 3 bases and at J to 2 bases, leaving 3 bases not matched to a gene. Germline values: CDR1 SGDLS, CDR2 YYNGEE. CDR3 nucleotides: TGTGCCAGCAGCGCCGGGACTAGCGGGGGTCAAGAGACCCAGTACTTC. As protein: CASSAGTSGGQETQYF.

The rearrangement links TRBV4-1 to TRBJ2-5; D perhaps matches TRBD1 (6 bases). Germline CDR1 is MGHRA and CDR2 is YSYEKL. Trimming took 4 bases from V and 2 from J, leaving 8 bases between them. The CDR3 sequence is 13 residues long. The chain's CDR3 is CASSPGQQETQYF. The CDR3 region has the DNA TGCGCCAGCAGCCCAGGACAGCAAGAGACCCAGTACTTC.

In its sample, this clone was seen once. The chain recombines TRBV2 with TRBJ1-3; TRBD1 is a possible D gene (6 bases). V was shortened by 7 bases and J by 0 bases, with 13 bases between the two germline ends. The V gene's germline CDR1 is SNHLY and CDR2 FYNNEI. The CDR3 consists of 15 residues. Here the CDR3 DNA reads TGTGCCAGCAAACGGGGGGCCCTCTCTGGAAACACCATATATTTT. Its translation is CASKRGALSGNTIYF. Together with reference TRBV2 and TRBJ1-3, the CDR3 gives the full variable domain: EPEVTQTPSHQVTQMGQEVILRCVPISNHLYFYWYRQILGQKVEFLVSFYNNEISEKSEIFDDQFSVERPDGSNFTLKIRSTKLEDSAMYFCASKRGALSGNTIYFGEGSWLTVV.

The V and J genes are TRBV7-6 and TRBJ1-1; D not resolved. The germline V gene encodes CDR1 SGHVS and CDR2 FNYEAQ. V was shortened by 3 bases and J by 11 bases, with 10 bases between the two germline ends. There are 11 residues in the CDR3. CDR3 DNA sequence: TGTGCCAGCAGCTTCACTGGTGCGGCTTTCTTT. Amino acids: CASSFTGAAFF.

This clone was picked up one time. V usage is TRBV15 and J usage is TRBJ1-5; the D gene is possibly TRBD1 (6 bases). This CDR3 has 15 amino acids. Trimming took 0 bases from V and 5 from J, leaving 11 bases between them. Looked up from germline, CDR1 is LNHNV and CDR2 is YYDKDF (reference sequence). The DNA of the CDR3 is TGTGCCACCAGCAGAGAGTCGACAGGCCATCAGCCCCAGCATTTT. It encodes CATSRESTGHQPQHF.

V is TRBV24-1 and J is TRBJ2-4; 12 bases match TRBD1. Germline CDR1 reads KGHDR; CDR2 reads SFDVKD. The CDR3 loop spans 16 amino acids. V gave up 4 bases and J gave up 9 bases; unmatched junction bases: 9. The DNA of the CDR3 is TGTGCCACCAGTGAATCCGGGACAGGGGGCTTCGGCATTCAGTACTTC. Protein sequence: CATSESGTGGFGIQYF.